This record covers a single TCR beta chain. Authors' analysis steps: Estimation of nucleated cell counts was performed using reference gene primer amplification. The method was immunoSEQ multiplex PCR; TCRdb's version includes in-frame clones alone and lacks a portion of them. The V and J calls and the clone size are those of that table, but D and trimming were determined from the DNA. Here the sample spans tens of thousands of clones, over 80% being singletons. The CDR3 is 13 amino acids. CDR1 and CDR2 (germline): GTSNPN, SVGIG (reference sequence). Trimming took off 0 bases at V and 2 bases at J, with 5 bases between the two ends. This entry is derived from a study of blood T cell repertoires in COVID-19. Study as a whole: The origin of the acute and convalescent COVID-19 samples was the United States, Italy and Spain. Sources were T cells, B-cell-depleted T cells, or PBMCs; the material itself was cDNA or gDNA.

The material sequenced was peripheral blood. The chain carries TRBV30 and TRBJ1-5, with no clear D. The TCR comes from a woman aged 55-69 years with acute or convalescent COVID-19. For the CDR3, the DNA is TGTGCCTGGAGTGTATCGGGCAATCAGCCCCAGCATTTT. This sequence encodes CAWSVSGNQPQHF.